The 31 T cell receptor beta chains below come from one sample, sequenced in a study of CD8 T cells in ankylosing spondylitis. TCRdb reprocessed the 5' RACE reads via MiXCR and lists one record per CDR3 protein. The sample lists approximately 300,000 distinct CDR3 sequences; around 7.6% were seen once. Their recognized antigens are unknown. The study, taken as a whole, reports: Seemingly characteristic of ankylosing spondylitis blood was a TCR beta motif consisting of about 8 highly homologous variants.

The sequencing input was blood, either unsorted or a sorted T cell fraction (not recorded which). The receptors come from a male donor with ankylosing spondylitis.

The chain links TRBV9 to TRBJ2-2, with 9 bases identical to TRBD2. Germline V gives CDR1 SGDLS, CDR2 YYNGEE. The CDR3 totals 15 residues. V trimming: 2 bases; J trimming: 5 bases; junction bases outside the gene matches: 4. CDR3 amino acids: CASSVELAGTGELFF. CDR3 nucleotides: TGTGCCAGCAGCGTGGAGCTAGCGGGGACCGGGGAGCTGTTTTTT.

This clonotype has a handful of counts. This sequence joins TRBV5-1 and TRBJ1-2; D uncertain. The CDR3 covers 15 residues. Deletions cut 7 bases from V and 2 bases from J, with 18 bases between. Germline V CDR1 and CDR2: SGHRS, YFSETQ. CDR3 DNA: TGCGCCAGCCGACTCCGTGGAGCGGAAAACTATGGCTACACCTTC. It translates to CASRLRGAENYGYTF.

Only a few counts were recorded for this clonotype. The chain is built from TRBV6-2 or TRBV6-3 and TRBJ2-7, with 12 bases fitting TRBD2. Trimming cost V 6 bases and J 2 bases; bases outside gene matches: 8. The CDR3 runs 16 residues. Germline V lookup: CDR1 MNHEY, CDR2 SVGEGT. CDR3 bases: TGTGCCAGCAGAAGGACTAGCGGGAAGGCACCCTACGAGCAGTACTTC. This translates into CASRRTSGKAPYEQYF.

For this clonotype: This may arise from a read error, as a much more abundant clone is one base away. The chain couples TRBV12-3 or TRBV12-4 to TRBJ2-1; D call uncertain. Trimming stripped 4 bases from V and 6 bases from J, with 7 bases between. The CDR3 is 12 amino acids. CDR3 sequence (DNA): TGTGCCAGCAGTTCACCGGGCAATGAGCAGTTCTTC. Its translation is CASSSPGNEQFF.

This clonotype was recorded a few times. This rearrangement joins TRBV6-6 to TRBJ2-5; maybe TRBD2 (5 bases). The germline V gene encodes CDR1 MNHNY and CDR2 SVGAGI (reference sequence). The CDR3 has 13 residues. Trimming took off 7 bases at V and 0 bases at J, with 9 bases between the two ends. The CDR3 coding sequence is TGTGCCAGCACCAAGCGGAACCAAGAGACCCAGTACTTC. Protein: CASTKRNQETQYF.

This clonotype was detected a few times. DNA for the CDR3: TGTGCCAGCAGTTTAACCGGGCCGCGATCCACCGGGGAGCTGTTTTTT. It translates to CASSLTGPRSTGELFF. The chain has TRBV12-3 or TRBV12-4 and TRBJ2-2; unclear D gene. V shed 2 bases and J shed 4 bases, with 14 bases lying between them. This CDR3 has 16 amino acids.

This clonotype turned up a few times. V is TRBV20-1 and J is TRBJ2-3; D perhaps matches TRBD2 (6 bases). This CDR3 comprises 15 residues. With 0 bases removed from V and 2 bases from J, the gap between germline ends came to 12 bases. From germline, CDR1 is DFQATT and CDR2 SNEGSKA (reference sequence). The CDR3: CSARDGASVTDTQYF. The CDR3 DNA follows: TGCAGTGCTAGAGATGGGGCTAGCGTCACAGATACGCAGTATTTT.

The chain has TRBV20-1 and TRBJ2-4; 11 positions agree with TRBD2. CDR3 length equals 14 residues. After removal of 6 bases from V and 3 bases from J, the junction contained 4 bases not matched to a gene. Germline CDR1 and CDR2: DFQATT and SNEGSKA (reference sequence). CDR3: CSAVAGGDKNIQYF. The CDR3, as DNA: TGCAGTGCCGTAGCGGGAGGGGACAAAAACATTCAGTACTTC.

V gene TRBV10-3 combines with J gene TRBJ1-5; D remains ambiguous. Germline values: CDR1 ENHRY, CDR2 SYGVKD. This CDR3 comprises 13 residues. Trimming cost V 6 bases and J 8 bases, with 14 bases left between them. As DNA, the CDR3 is TGTGCCATCAGCCAAGTAGGAGCTGAGCCCCAGCATTTT. It yields the protein CAISQVGAEPQHF.

The chain employs TRBV30 and TRBJ2-2; D is perhaps TRBD1 (7 bases). Per the germline V gene, CDR1 is GTSNPN and CDR2 is SVGIG (reference sequence). The CDR3 totals 13 residues. Deletions cut 5 bases from V and 3 bases from J, with 10 bases between. CDR3: CAWAGQYTGELFF. In nucleotides, the CDR3 is TGTGCCTGGGCGGGACAGTACACCGGGGAGCTGTTTTTT.

This clonotype was seen a handful of times. The V call is TRBV5-1, the J call TRBJ1-5; D uncertain. The CDR3 covers 16 residues. The V gene's germline CDR1 is SGHRS and CDR2 YFSETQ. Deletions cut 0 bases from V and 0 bases from J, with 10 bases between. Here the CDR3 reads CASSLDGSYSNQPQHF. In DNA form, the CDR3 reads TGCGCCAGCAGCTTGGATGGCTCCTATAGCAATCAGCCCCAGCATTTT.

Only a few counts were recorded for this clonotype. The CDR3 spells CASSEPTGVETQYF. The CDR3 nucleotides read TGCGCCAGCAGTGAGCCAACGGGGGTGGAGACCCAGTACTTC. The rearrangement uses TRBV10-2 and TRBJ2-5, with D possibly being TRBD2 (6 bases). V was clipped by 2 bases and J by 5 bases, with 12 bases between them. The CDR3 spans 14 residues. CDR1 and CDR2 (germline): WSHSY, SAAADI.

This chain links TRBV6-1 with TRBJ2-5, with a weak D call TRBD1 (5 bases). V shed 7 bases and J shed 0 bases, with 18 bases lying between them. CDR3 size: 16 residues. The V gene's germline CDR1 is MNHNS and CDR2 SASEGT. CDR3 nucleotides: TGTGCCAGCAACAAAGGGGCCGGACAAGACCAAGAGACCCAGTACTTC. This encodes CASNKGAGQDQETQYF.

V and J are TRBV5-1 and TRBJ2-1; 8 nucleotides agree with TRBD2. The germline V gene has CDR1 SGHRS and CDR2 YFSETQ. With 3 bases clipped from V and 6 bases from J, the junction kept 11 bases outside the gene matches. The CDR3 has 16 residues. CDR3 nucleotides: TGCGCCAGCAGCTCCGGGGAGGCTAGCGGGCTCAATGAGCAGTTCTTC. It translates to CASSSGEASGLNEQFF. Based on the CDR3 plus reference TRBV5-1 and TRBJ2-1, the full variable domain is KAGVTQTPRYLIKTRGQQVTLSCSPISGHRSVSWYQQTPGQGLQFLFEYFSETQRNKGNFPGRFSGRQFSNSRSEMNVSTLELGDSALYLCASSSGEASGLNEQFFGPGTRLTVL.

There are a few counts of this clonotype. The chain combines TRBV30 with TRBJ2-1, with D possibly matching TRBD2 (6 bases). The CDR3 consists of 13 residues. Germline lookup yields CDR1 GTSNPN and CDR2 SVGIG (reference sequence). V shed 3 bases and J shed 14 bases, with 20 bases lying between them. CDR3 amino acids: CAWRGTEAEREFF. Here the CDR3 DNA reads TGTGCCTGGAGGGGGACCGAGGCGGAGCGGGAGTTCTTC. Full variable domain (missing parts from reference TRBV30 and TRBJ2-1): SQTIHQWPATLVQPVGSPLSLECTVEGTSNPNLYWYRQAAGRGLQLLFYSVGIGQISSEVPQNLSASRPQDRQFILSSKKLLLSDSGFYLCAWRGTEAEREFFGPGTRLTVL.

The genes are TRBV27 and TRBJ1-4; D gene uncertain. Germline assignment: CDR1 MNHEY and CDR2 SMNVEV (reference sequence). The V gene lost 4 bases and the J gene lost 0 bases, with 6 bases spanning the gap. CDR3 length equals 14 residues. The CDR3 nucleotides are TGTGCCAGCAGTTCCCTCGCAACTAATGAAAAACTGTTTTTT. Its translation is CASSSLATNEKLFF.

The sample holds a few counts of this clonotype. The chain employs TRBV5-1 and TRBJ2-1, with 9 bases fitting TRBD2. The V gene's germline CDR1 is SGHRS and CDR2 YFSETQ. V gave up 7 bases and J gave up 7 bases; unmatched junction bases: 12. This CDR3 comprises 15 residues. CDR3 DNA: TGCGCCAGCCGAGGAATAGCGGGAGCTGGGAATGAGCAGTTCTTC. Its protein is CASRGIAGAGNEQFF.

This chain uses TRBV28 with TRBJ2-1; D is undetermined. CDR3 size: 13 residues. CDR1 and CDR2 from the germline V gene are MDHEN and SYDVKM. The V end lost 1 base, the J end lost 6 bases, and 7 bases lay between the germline ends. The CDR3 DNA is TGTGCCAGCAGTTTATCCCTGGTCAATGAGCAGTTCTTC. Translated: CASSLSLVNEQFF.

This chain uses TRBV20-1 with TRBJ2-3; no firm D call. Trimming left V 2 bases short and J 2 bases short, with 14 bases between. CDR1 and CDR2 (germline): DFQATT, SNEGSKA (reference sequence). This CDR3 has 15 amino acids. The DNA of the CDR3 is TGCAGTGCTAGATACTTCGGAGCGTACACAGATACGCAGTATTTT. Its translation is CSARYFGAYTDTQYF.

This clonotype was seen only a few times. The rearrangement links TRBV7-9 to TRBJ2-7; 9 bases line up with TRBD1. Germline V gene lookup returns CDR1 SEHNR and CDR2 FQNEAQ (reference sequence). The CDR3 runs to 16 residues. The V segment lost 7 bases and the J segment 6 bases; nucleotides outside the gene matches: 16. CDR3 residues: CASTTIYRDRVPEQYF. CDR3 DNA sequence: TGTGCCAGCACCACCATCTACCGGGACAGGGTACCCGAGCAGTACTTC.

The chain combines TRBV27 with TRBJ2-1, with 7 positions matching TRBD2. V shed 2 bases and J 4 bases; nucleotides not matched to a gene: 5. Germline values: CDR1 MNHEY, CDR2 SMNVEV (reference sequence). The CDR3 runs to 15 residues. The CDR3 DNA sequence: TGTGCCAGCAGTTTAAGCGGGACTCTTTACAATGAGCAGTTCTTC. Amino acids: CASSLSGTLYNEQFF.

The chain recombines TRBV4-3 with TRBJ1-1; perhaps TRBD1 as D (5 bases). Between the trimmed V and J ends, which lost 0 bases and 4 bases, there was a span of 18 bases. Germline V lookup: CDR1 LGHNA, CDR2 YSLEER. The CDR3 contains 17 residues. CDR3 DNA: TGCGCCAGCAGCCAAGATCACGAGACGGGGCGGAGCACTGAAGCTTTCTTT. Protein: CASSQDHETGRSTEAFF.

The genes are TRBV15 and TRBJ2-3, with D perhaps TRBD1 (6 bases). Trimming pared 2 bases from V and 4 bases from J, leaving 13 bases between. Germline V CDR1 and CDR2: LNHNV, YYDKDF (reference sequence). This CDR3 spans 15 amino acids. CDR3 sequence (DNA): TGTGCCACCAGCAGACACCGGGACATTTCAGATACGCAGTATTTT. It translates to CATSRHRDISDTQYF.

The gene calls are TRBV28 and TRBJ1-5; D is unclear. The CDR3 length is 14 residues. Germline CDR1 reads MDHEN; CDR2 reads SYDVKM. V was clipped by 3 bases and J by 9 bases, with 15 bases between them. The CDR3 spells CASSFFKVAAPQHF. CDR3 bases: TGTGCCAGCAGTTTTTTTAAAGTTGCTGCGCCCCAGCATTTT.

This clonotype was recorded many times. The genes are TRBV2 and TRBJ2-7; 13 nucleotides match TRBD2. Germline CDR1 reads SNHLY; CDR2 reads FYNNEI. The CDR3 totals 16 residues. Trimming removed 3 bases from V and 3 bases from J; junction bases left unmatched: 5. DNA of the CDR3: TGTGCCAGCAGTGACCTTCGACTAGCGGGAGGCTACGAGCAGTACTTC. Translation: CASSDLRLAGGYEQYF.

The chain has TRBV5-1 and TRBJ2-7, with D hard to call. The CDR3 consists of 14 residues. CDR1 is SGHRS and CDR2 is YFSETQ in the germline V gene. V was trimmed by 0 bases and J by 5 bases, leaving 12 bases between them. CDR3 sequence: CASSLDRIGDEQYF. Written as DNA, the CDR3 is TGCGCCAGCAGCTTGGACCGGATTGGGGACGAGCAGTACTTC.

The chain uses TRBV6-2 or TRBV6-3 and TRBJ2-1; D remains unclear. The CDR3 runs 16 residues. Germline CDR1 reads MNHEY; CDR2 reads SVGEGT. Trimming pared 2 bases from V and 0 bases from J, leaving 11 bases between. The CDR3 nucleotides read TGTGCCAGCAGTTACCCCCGGGCTAGCTCCTACAATGAGCAGTTCTTC. Translated: CASSYPRASSYNEQFF.

V and J are TRBV12-3 or TRBV12-4 and TRBJ2-5, with D possibly being TRBD1 or TRBD2 (6 bases each). The V and J ends lost 4 bases and 5 bases respectively, with 11 bases between them. CDR3 length equals 13 residues. CDR3 sequence reads: CASSYGGRETQYF. The CDR3 nucleotides read TGTGCCAGCAGTTACGGGGGCCGGGAGACCCAGTACTTC.

This clonotype was seen a handful of times. This rearrangement joins TRBV28 to TRBJ1-1; D is perhaps TRBD1 (6 bases). This CDR3 comprises 12 residues. The germline CDR1 and CDR2 sequences are MDHEN and SYDVKM. V shed 5 bases and J shed 8 bases, with 12 bases lying between them. CDR3: CASSTTGLEAFF. As DNA, the CDR3 is TGTGCCAGCAGTACAACAGGGCTCGAAGCTTTCTTT.

This clonotype was observed a few times. V is TRBV16 and J is TRBJ2-1; the match to TRBD2 covers 11 bases. V shed 7 bases, J shed 6 bases, and the junction held 11 bases outside the gene matches. Germline values: CDR1 KGHSY, CDR2 FQNENV. The CDR3 loop spans 16 amino acids. The CDR3, as DNA: TGTGCCAGCACTTTCCTACTAGCGGGAGCGGTCAATGAGCAGTTCTTC. Translation gives CASTFLLAGAVNEQFF. Using reference TRBV16 and TRBJ2-1 for the parts outside the CDR3, the full variable domain is GEEVAQTPKHLVRGEGQKAKLYCAPIKGHSYVFWYQQVLKNEFKFLISFQNENVFDETGMPKERFSAKCLPNSPCSLEIQATKLEDSAVYFCASTFLLAGAVNEQFFGPGTRLTVL.

This clonotype was counted ten times or more. V is TRBV24-1 and J is TRBJ2-2; TRBD1 matches 8 bases. This CDR3 region has 17 residues. The J segment lost 3 bases and the V segment lost 4 bases, leaving 9 bases of the junction unmatched. Per the germline V gene, CDR1 is KGHDR and CDR2 is SFDVKD. This chain's CDR3 is CATSDSGQGRHTGELFF. In DNA, the CDR3 is TGTGCCACCAGTGACTCCGGACAGGGAAGACACACCGGGGAGCTGTTTTTT.